This is a list of T cell receptor beta chains from one sample in a study of cytomegalovirus exposure and HLA in healthy donors. Generated by immunoSEQ multiplex PCR, the TCRdb table keeps only in-frame clones and is missing some. The sample has about 150,000 clones; approximately 80% are singletons. Sequencing was carried out using PBMCs. Receptors originate from a man between 25 and 39 years old in good health and CMV-seronegative. CDR3s include the opening cysteine and the closing phenylalanine or tryptophan. D genes are given only for firm matches. Expanded clones are given a class, and other clones once, few, many or no size at all.

j_gene,d_gene,abundance,v_gene,CDR3nt,CDR3aa
TRBJ2-2,TRBD1,once,TRBV9,TGTGCCAGCAGCCTTCGGGGACAGGGGAACACCGGGGAGCTGTTTTTT,CASSLRGQGNTGELFF
TRBJ2-5,TRBD1,.,TRBV5-4,TGTGCCAGCAGCCAAACCAGGGGGTCCTACCAAGAGACCCAGTACTTC,CASSQTRGSYQETQYF
TRBJ1-2,TRBD1,few,TRBV10-3,TGTGCCATCAGACGGGACAGGGGGCCCTATGGCTACACCTTC,CAIRRDRGPYGYTF
TRBJ1-6,.,.,TRBV7-9,TGTGCCAGCAGCATGGAGGGTTCACCCCTCCACTTT,CASSMEGSPLHF
TRBJ2-5,.,.,TRBV2,TGTGCCAGCAGTGCGAGGCAAACTCAAGAGACCCAGTACTTC,CASSARQTQETQYF
TRBJ2-2,.,.,TRBV15,TGTGCCACCAGCAGATTGAGGGGGACCGGGGAGCTGTTTTTT,CATSRLRGTGELFF
TRBJ2-3,.,few,TRBV20-1,TGCAGTGCTCCCCTAGATACGCAGTATTTT,CSAPLDTQYF
TRBJ2-7,.,.,TRBV5-8,TGTGCCAGCAGCTTGGGTGGTTGGAGGGACTACGAGCAGTACTTC,CASSLGGWRDYEQYF
TRBJ2-5,.,.,TRBV5-6,TGTGCCAGCAGCTTGGGCAGCGGAGGGGAGACCCAGTACTTC,CASSLGSGGETQYF
TRBJ2-3,TRBD2,.,TRBV29-1,TGCAGCGGAGGACTAGCGGGGGGTAGCACAGATACGCAGTATTTT,CSGGLAGGSTDTQYF
TRBJ1-2,.,.,TRBV2,TGTGCCAGCAGGGACAGTTTTAACTATGGCTACACCTTC,CASRDSFNYGYTF
TRBJ2-1,.,.,TRBV6-1,TGTGCCATCCAGGAGGCCTACAATGAGCAGTTCTTC,CAIQEAYNEQFF
TRBJ2-1,TRBD2,.,TRBV27,TGTGCCAGCAGACGGGGGGGGCGTAATGAGCAGTTCTTC,CASRRGGRNEQFF
TRBJ2-7,TRBD2,.,TRBV5-6,TGTGCCAGCAGCGGTAGCGGGAGAAGCTCCTACGAGCAGTACTTC,CASSGSGRSSYEQYF
TRBJ2-1,.,.,TRBV10-3,TGTGCCATCAGTGAGTCTTTAGCGAAGGATGAGCAGTTCTTC,CAISESLAKDEQFF
TRBJ2-2,TRBD2,.,TRBV5-1,TGCGCCAGCAGCTTTAGCGGGGAGGTCGGGGAGCTGTTTTTT,CASSFSGEVGELFF
TRBJ2-1,.,.,TRBV4-3,TGCGCCAGCAGCGTTTTCGCCGGGAATGAGCAGTTCTTC,CASSVFAGNEQFF
TRBJ1-1,TRBD1,.,TRBV19,TGTGCCAGTAGTCCCGGGACAGGGGGTAACACTGAAGCTTTCTTT,CASSPGTGGNTEAFF
TRBJ1-3,TRBD1,.,TRBV5-1,TGCGCCAGCAGCCCATGGGACAGGGTTACTGGAAACACCATATATTTT,CASSPWDRVTGNTIYF
TRBJ1-3,.,.,TRBV9,TGTGCCAGCAGCGTAGGAATTGGGGGGACCCCAAGAAACACCATATATTTT,CASSVGIGGTPRNTIYF
TRBJ2-3,.,.,TRBV5-1,TGCGCCAGCAGAGAGACTCCCGGTGGAGATACGCAGTATTTT,CASRETPGGDTQYF
TRBJ1-2,TRBD1,.,TRBV7-9,TGTTCCAGCAGCCCCGGACAGGGGGGTATCGGCTACACCTTC,CSSSPGQGGIGYTF
TRBJ2-2,.,.,TRBV30,TGTGCCTGGACTACGAAAGCGGGCCCGGTCGGGGAGCTGTTTTTT,CAWTTKAGPVGELFF
TRBJ1-4,.,.,TRBV5-6,TGTGCCAGCAGCTCAGCTCAGACAGACCTAAATGAAAAACTGTTTTTT,CASSSAQTDLNEKLFF
TRBJ2-2,TRBD1,.,TRBV9,TGTGCCAGCAGCGAGACCGAGGGACAGGGGGCTGGCGGGGAGCTGTTTTTT,CASSETEGQGAGGELFF
TRBJ2-1,TRBD2,.,TRBV11-2,TGTGCCAGCAGTACTGGGGGCGGGGGGTATGAGCAGTTCTTC,CASSTGGGGYEQFF
TRBJ2-1,TRBD2,.,TRBV5-1,TGCGCCAGCAGCCTGACTAGCAACAATGAGCAGTTCTTC,CASSLTSNNEQFF
TRBJ1-2,.,.,TRBV28,TGTGCCAGCAGTTTGCGGGGTTGGATCTATGGCTACACCTTC,CASSLRGWIYGYTF
TRBJ1-3,TRBD1,.,TRBV30,TGTGCCTGGAACCACAGGGGGCTTGGAAACACCATATATTTT,CAWNHRGLGNTIYF
TRBJ1-2,.,.,TRBV19,TGTGCCAGTAGTAAAACCCGCGGCAGCGTGTCGGGCTACACCTTC,CASSKTRGSVSGYTF
TRBJ1-5,.,.,TRBV19,TGTGCCAGTAGAAACAGGGACAATCAGCCCCAGCATTTT,CASRNRDNQPQHF
TRBJ1-2,.,.,TRBV2,TGTACCAGCAGTGAACAGTTACACTATGGCTACACCTTC,CTSSEQLHYGYTF
TRBJ2-1,TRBD2,.,TRBV14,TGTGCCAGCAGCCGAGGGAACGGGAGGCTCTACAATGAGCAGTTCTTC,CASSRGNGRLYNEQFF
TRBJ2-1,TRBD1,.,TRBV2,TGTGCCAGCAGAGTACAGGGGGCAAATGAGCAGTTCTTC,CASRVQGANEQFF
TRBJ2-3,TRBD1,.,TRBV7-9,TGTGCCAGCAGCCAGGGGGTAACCACGCAGTATTTT,CASSQGVTTQYF
TRBJ1-2,.,.,TRBV11-2,TGTGCCAGCAGCTTAGTTCCCCGGACAGCTACTAACTATGGCTACACCTTC,CASSLVPRTATNYGYTF
TRBJ2-5,.,.,TRBV7-9,TGTGCCAGCAGCTTAGTAAGCAAGGGGCTGTCGGGAGAGACCCAGTACTTC,CASSLVSKGLSGETQYF
TRBJ1-2,.,.,TRBV19,TGTGCCAGTAGTATAGATCAGGGCCTTGGCTACACCTTC,CASSIDQGLGYTF
TRBJ2-6,.,once,TRBV7-2,TGTGCCAGCAGCTTAGACTGGAGCGGGGCCAACGTCCTGACTTTC,CASSLDWSGANVLTF
TRBJ1-1,TRBD1,once,TRBV11-2,TGTGCCAGCAGGGGACAGATGAACACTGAAGCTTTCTTT,CASRGQMNTEAFF
TRBJ2-7,TRBD2,.,TRBV4-1,TGCGCCAGCAGCCCCACCGCCCTAGCGGGAGACTACGAGCAGTACTTC,CASSPTALAGDYEQYF
TRBJ2-3,TRBD2,.,TRBV7-6,TGTGCCAGCAGCTTAACCGGGACTAGCGGGATAGGCACAGATACGCAGTATTTT,CASSLTGTSGIGTDTQYF
TRBJ2-1,.,.,TRBV6-9,TGTGCCAGCAGTTCTTGGCTAGCGGAGGGGGATGAGCAGTTCTTC,CASSSWLAEGDEQFF
TRBJ2-1,.,.,TRBV5-1,TGCGCCAGCAGCTTGGCAGGAACTTCCTACAATGAGCAGTTCTTC,CASSLAGTSYNEQFF
TRBJ1-4,TRBD1,.,TRBV19,TGTGCCAGTAGGGGACAGGGGGCCGCTTCGGCAACTAATGAAAAACTGTTTTTT,CASRGQGAASATNEKLFF
TRBJ1-2,TRBD1,.,TRBV11-2,TGTGCCAGCAGCTTACTCGACAGGGGGACCTATGGCTACACCTTC,CASSLLDRGTYGYTF
TRBJ2-7,.,.,TRBV5-1,TGCGCCAGCAGCTTGGAGCGAGAGCAGTACTTC,CASSLEREQYF
TRBJ2-2,TRBD2,.,TRBV4-1,TGCGCCAGCAGCAGACCAATAATACTAGCGGGACGGACCGGGGAGCTGTTTTTT,CASSRPIILAGRTGELFF
TRBJ2-3,TRBD2,.,TRBV19,TGTGCCAGTAGTATCATGACTAGCGGCACAGATACGCAGTATTTT,CASSIMTSGTDTQYF
TRBJ1-2,TRBD1,.,TRBV28,TGTGCCAGCATCTCAACAGGGGGTTTTGGCTACACCTTC,CASISTGGFGYTF
TRBJ2-2,.,.,TRBV7-9,TGTGCCAGCAGCTCCCCTTGGCTGGTTCTCACCGGGGAGCTGTTTTTT,CASSSPWLVLTGELFF
TRBJ1-6,.,.,TRBV30,TGTGCCTGGAGAAGTGCGAATTCACCCCTCCACTTT,CAWRSANSPLHF
TRBJ2-1,TRBD1,.,TRBV19,TGTGCCAGTAGCAAGGGACAGCACTTCTCCTACAATGAGCAGTTCTTC,CASSKGQHFSYNEQFF
TRBJ1-1,TRBD1,.,TRBV30,TGTGCCTGGAGTGCCCTGACAGGGGTGAACACTGAAGCTTTCTTT,CAWSALTGVNTEAFF
TRBJ1-4,TRBD1,.,TRBV28,TGTGCCAGCAGTTCCGGACAGGGGAATGGCAAACTGTTTTTT,CASSSGQGNGKLFF
TRBJ1-1,.,.,TRBV19,TGTGCCAGTAGTATCTCTACAGGCTTGAACACTGAAGCTTTCTTT,CASSISTGLNTEAFF
TRBJ2-1,TRBD2,.,TRBV28,TGTGCCAGCAGTTCTAGAATAGCGGGAGGTGTTGAGCAGTTCTTC,CASSSRIAGGVEQFF
TRBJ2-1,.,.,TRBV11-2,TGTGCCAGCAGCTTAGATTACAAGAATGAGCAGTTCTTC,CASSLDYKNEQFF
TRBJ2-1,TRBD2,.,TRBV11-3,TGTGCCAGCAGCTTAGGAACTAGCGGCAATGAGCAGTTCTTC,CASSLGTSGNEQFF